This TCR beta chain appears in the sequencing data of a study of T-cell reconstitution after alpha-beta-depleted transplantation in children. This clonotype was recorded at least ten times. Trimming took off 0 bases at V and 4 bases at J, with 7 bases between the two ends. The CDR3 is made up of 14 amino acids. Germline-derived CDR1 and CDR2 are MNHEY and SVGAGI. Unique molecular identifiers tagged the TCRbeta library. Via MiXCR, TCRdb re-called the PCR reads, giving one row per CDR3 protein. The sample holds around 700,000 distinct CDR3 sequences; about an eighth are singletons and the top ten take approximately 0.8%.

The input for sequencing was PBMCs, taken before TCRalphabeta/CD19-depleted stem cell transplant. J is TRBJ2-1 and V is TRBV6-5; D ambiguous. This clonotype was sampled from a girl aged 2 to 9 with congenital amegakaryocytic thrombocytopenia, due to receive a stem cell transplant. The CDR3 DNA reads TGTGCCAGCAGTTACTCAAAACAGTACAATGAGCAGTTCTTC. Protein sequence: CASSYSKQYNEQFF.